This entry features one T cell receptor (beta chain) sequence. Its antigen is unknown. These data belong to a study of T-cell reconstitution after alpha-beta-depleted transplantation in children. Study results and limitations: At the one-year point after transplant, T-cell counts and TCRbeta diversity were found to come mostly from T cells that had been newly produced. Elevated TCRbeta diversity at day 60 was traced, in some patients, to surviving recipient T cells and thymic progenitors. Reports say that about two months after transplant, the alpha-beta T cells came out of several hundred graft clones that had expanded.

The authors prepared the TCRbeta library with unique molecular identifiers. TCRdb recomputed calls from the PCR reads with MiXCR, one row per CDR3 protein. The sample lists hundreds of thousands of distinct CDR3 sequences, approximately 14% occurring once. Trimming removed 7 bases from V and 4 bases from J; junction bases left unmatched: 14. Germline V gives CDR1 DFQATT, CDR2 SNEGSKA (reference sequence). This CDR3 comprises 16 residues. This chain joins TRBV20-1 and TRBJ2-5; 11 bases line up with TRBD2. This TCR was sampled from a girl aged 2 to 9 with congenital amegakaryocytic thrombocytopenia, due to receive a stem cell transplant. The sample consisted of PBMCs, taken before TCRalphabeta/CD19-depleted stem cell transplant. CDR3 loop: CSGILAGAIRGETQYF. CDR3 coding DNA: TGCAGTGGGATACTAGCGGGAGCGATCAGGGGAGAGACCCAGTACTTC.